This T cell receptor (beta chain) was sequenced in a study of blood T cell repertoires in COVID-19 (dated by TCRdb to about 2020). As for the study more broadly: The collaborator samples originated in the United States, Italy and Spain and spanned the acute and convalescent phases of COVID-19. A freely available public database, intended as a resource for researchers studying the immune response to SARS-CoV-2, is where the repertoires were released. A de-identified subject ID, COVID-19 status, age in years and sex were almost always included in the sample metadata. Deeply sampled blood TCRbeta repertoires from subjects exposed to, actively infected with, or recovered from COVID-19 were included in the dataset. The samples were drawn from the first 160 participants of the ongoing ImmuneRACE study and from 1,254 subjects provided by 6 global collaborators. The prospective study material was composed of cDNA or gDNA derived from T cells, B-cell-depleted T cells, or PBMCs. Where available, HLA class I and class II types were obtained from metadata supplied by the sample provider rather than from assay-based typing.

At one collaborating source in Seattle, patients were enrolled during active infection and were followed longitudinally through the course of disease. Each collaborating institution followed its own protocols to collect whole blood in K2EDTA tubes. For TCRbeta analysis, collaborators shipped samples as frozen whole blood, isolated PBMCs, or DNA extracted from either of those sample types. Summary of the overall study and its limitations: The quantity of clinical and demographic metadata differed by source and by participant and was supplied without curation.

TCRbeta CDR3 regions were amplified from genomic DNA using the immunoSEQ Assay, a bias-controlled multiplex PCR. The authors' analysis ran thus. Within the assay, amplification of reference gene primers was used to estimate how many nucleated cells each sample contained. To quantify the absolute abundance of each unique TCRbeta CDR3 rearrangement, sequence reads were collapsed and filtered. For each sample, productive Simpson clonality was calculated by taking the square root of Simpson's diversity index across productive rearrangements. Not all clones reach the TCRdb copy of this immuneACCESS table, which keeps in-frame sequences only. Checked studies attribute under half of the gap to unresolved V genes and leave the rest unexplained. V, J and clone size were drawn from that table, and D and trimming were deduced from the DNA. The table for this sample lists 250,000 or so clones; around 86% of them were counted only once. Of the sample, over 4% is held by the ten largest clones.

Remarks on this clone: There is no known antigen for this receptor. No much larger clone is present one base from it, and per-base qualities are unavailable.

The V end gives up 3 bases and the J end 1 base, leaving 7 bases in the junction not matched to a gene. In the germline V gene (reference sequence), CDR1 corresponds to DFQATT and CDR2 to SNEGSKA. Taken from cysteine to phenylalanine, the CDR3 has 15 residues. The sequence is cut down to CDR3 DNA, 45 bases in frame from base 1. The V and J segments used are TRBV20-1 and TRBJ2-3, with 7 junctional bases fitting TRBD2. Sequencing input: peripheral blood. The receptor comes from a woman aged 60-75 years with COVID-19, enrolled during active disease. The CDR3 reads CSASTREGRTDTQYF. The DNA is TGCAGTGCTAGTACGAGGGAGGGCCGCACAGATACGCAGTATTTT.